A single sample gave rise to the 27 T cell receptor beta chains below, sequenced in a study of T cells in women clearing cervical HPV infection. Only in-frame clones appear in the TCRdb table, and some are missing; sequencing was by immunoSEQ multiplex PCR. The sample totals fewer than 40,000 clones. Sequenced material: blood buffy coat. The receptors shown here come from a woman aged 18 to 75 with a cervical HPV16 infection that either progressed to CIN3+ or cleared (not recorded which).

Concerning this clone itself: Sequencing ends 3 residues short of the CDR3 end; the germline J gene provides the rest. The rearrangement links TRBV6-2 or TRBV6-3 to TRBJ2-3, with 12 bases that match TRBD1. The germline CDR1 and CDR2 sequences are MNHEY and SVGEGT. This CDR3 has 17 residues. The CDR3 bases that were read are TGTGCCAGCAGACCTCAACCGGGACAGGGGGCTGGCCAGCCG. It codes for CASRPQPGQGAGQP. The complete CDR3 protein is CASRPQPGQGAGQPQYF.

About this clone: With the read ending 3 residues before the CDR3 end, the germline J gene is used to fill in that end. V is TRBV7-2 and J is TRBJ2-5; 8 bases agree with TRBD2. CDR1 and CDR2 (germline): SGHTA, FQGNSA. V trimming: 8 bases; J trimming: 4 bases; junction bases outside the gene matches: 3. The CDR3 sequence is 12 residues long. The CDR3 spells CASGRGGETQYF. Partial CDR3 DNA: TGTGCCAGCGGTCGGGGGGGAGAGACC.

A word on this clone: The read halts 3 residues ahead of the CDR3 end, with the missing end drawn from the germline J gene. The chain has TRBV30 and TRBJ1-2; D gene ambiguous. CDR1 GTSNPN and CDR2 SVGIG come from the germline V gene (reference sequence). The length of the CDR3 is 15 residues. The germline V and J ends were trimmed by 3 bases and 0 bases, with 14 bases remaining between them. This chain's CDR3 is CAWRPRVSANYGYTF. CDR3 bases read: TGTGCCTGGAGACCGAGGGTTTCGGCTAACTATGGC.

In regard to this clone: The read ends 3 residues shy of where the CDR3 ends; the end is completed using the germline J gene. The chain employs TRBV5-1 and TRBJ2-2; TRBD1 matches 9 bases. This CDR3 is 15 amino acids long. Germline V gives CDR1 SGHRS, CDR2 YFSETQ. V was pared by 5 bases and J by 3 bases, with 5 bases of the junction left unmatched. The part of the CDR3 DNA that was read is TGCGCCAGCAGGGCCACAGGGGGCGACACCGGGGAG. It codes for CASRATGGDTGE. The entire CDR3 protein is CASRATGGDTGELFF.

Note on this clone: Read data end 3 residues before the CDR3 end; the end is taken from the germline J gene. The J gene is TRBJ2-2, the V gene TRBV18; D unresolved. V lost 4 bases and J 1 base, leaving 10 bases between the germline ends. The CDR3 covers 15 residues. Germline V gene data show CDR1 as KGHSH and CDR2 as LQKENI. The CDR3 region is CASSLSRVNTGELFF. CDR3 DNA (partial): TGTGCCAGCTCACTAAGTCGGGTGAACACCGGGGAG.

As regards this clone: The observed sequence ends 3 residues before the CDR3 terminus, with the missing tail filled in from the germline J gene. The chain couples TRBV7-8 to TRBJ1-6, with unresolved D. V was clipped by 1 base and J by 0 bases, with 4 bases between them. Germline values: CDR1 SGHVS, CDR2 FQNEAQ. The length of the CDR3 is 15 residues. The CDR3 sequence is CASSLGSSYNSPLHF. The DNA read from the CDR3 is TGTGCCAGCAGCTTAGGCAGCTCCTATAATTCACCC.

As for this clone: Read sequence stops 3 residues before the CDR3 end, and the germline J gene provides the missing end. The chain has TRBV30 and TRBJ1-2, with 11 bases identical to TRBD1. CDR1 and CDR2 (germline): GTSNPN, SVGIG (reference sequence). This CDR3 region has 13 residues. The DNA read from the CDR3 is TGTGCCTGGAGGGGGACAGGGGGGTACGAC. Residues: CAWRGTGGYD. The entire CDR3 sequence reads CAWRGTGGYDYTF. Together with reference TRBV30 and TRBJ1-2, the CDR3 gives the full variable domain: SQTIHQWPATLVQPVGSPLSLECTVEGTSNPNLYWYRQAAGRGLQLLFYSVGIGQISSEVPQNLSASRPQDRQFILSSKKLLLSDSGFYLCAWRGTGGYDYTFGSGTRLTVV.

The DNA read from the CDR3 is TGTGCCAGCAGCCGAAGGCCTGCTTCACCC. Translated: CASSRRPASP. The CDR3, in full, reads CASSRRPASPLHF. The chain couples TRBV14 to TRBJ1-6; D ambiguous. The observed sequence ends 3 residues before the CDR3 terminus, with the missing tail filled in from the germline J gene. Germline CDR1 is SGHDN and CDR2 is FVKESK. This CDR3 has 13 amino acids. The V end lost 4 bases, the J end lost 9 bases, and 10 bases lay between the germline ends.

The sequenced CDR3 bases are TGCGCCAGCAGGCGTACAGGGGGGACAGATACC. Translation gives CASRRTGGTDT. Given in full, the CDR3 is CASRRTGGTDTYTF. The V call is TRBV5-1, the J call TRBJ1-2, with TRBD1 matching 8 bases. The read finishes 3 residues shy of the CDR3 end, and the germline J gene is used to complete it. Per the germline V gene, CDR1 is SGHRS and CDR2 is YFSETQ. This CDR3 is built from 14 residues.

The CDR3 spells CASSPYKEWSGYTF. The sequenced CDR3 bases are TGTGCCAGCTCACCATACAAAGAGTGGAGCGGG. V is TRBV18 and J is TRBJ1-2; no firm D call. The missing CDR3 end, 3 residues past where the read stops, is filled in from the germline J gene. The V gene's germline CDR1 is KGHSH and CDR2 LQKENI. The CDR3 has 14 amino acids.

The CDR3 here is CAWSVLQGDSPLHF. The sequenced part of the CDR3 DNA is TGTGCCTGGAGTGTACTTCAGGGAGATTCACCC. The V and J genes are TRBV30 and TRBJ1-6, with TRBD1 as a possible D gene (5 bases). The observed sequence ends 3 residues before the CDR3 terminus, with the missing tail filled in from the germline J gene. Germline V CDR1 and CDR2: GTSNPN, SVGIG (reference sequence). V shed 0 bases and J shed 8 bases, with 11 bases lying between them. The CDR3 contains 14 residues.

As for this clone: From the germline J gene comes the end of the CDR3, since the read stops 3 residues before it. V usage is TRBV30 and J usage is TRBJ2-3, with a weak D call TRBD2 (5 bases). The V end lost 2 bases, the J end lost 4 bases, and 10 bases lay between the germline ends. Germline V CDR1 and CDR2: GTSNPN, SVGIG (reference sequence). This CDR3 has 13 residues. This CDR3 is CAWSSASSDTQYF. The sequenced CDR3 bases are TGTGCCTGGAGTTCGGCTAGCTCAGATACG.

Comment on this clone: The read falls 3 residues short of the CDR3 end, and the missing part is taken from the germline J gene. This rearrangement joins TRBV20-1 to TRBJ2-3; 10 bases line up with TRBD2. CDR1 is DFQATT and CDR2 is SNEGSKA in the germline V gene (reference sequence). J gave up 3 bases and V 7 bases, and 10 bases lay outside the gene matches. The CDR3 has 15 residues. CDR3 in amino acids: CSGTPFSGGTDTQYF. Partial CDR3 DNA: TGCAGTGGCACCCCTTTTAGCGGGGGGACAGATACG.

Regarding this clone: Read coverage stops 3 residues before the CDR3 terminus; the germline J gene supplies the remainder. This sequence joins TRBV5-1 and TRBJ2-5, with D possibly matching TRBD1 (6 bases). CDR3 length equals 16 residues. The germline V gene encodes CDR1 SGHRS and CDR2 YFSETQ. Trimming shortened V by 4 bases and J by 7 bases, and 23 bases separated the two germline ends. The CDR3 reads CASSRAGHRDGGTQYF. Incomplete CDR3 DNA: TGCGCCAGCAGCCGCGCAGGACACAGGGACGGCGGGACC.

CDR3 bases read: TGTGCCAGCAGCTTAGTCCAGGGGGAA. Translation gives CASSLVQGE. The entire CDR3 protein is CASSLVQGEAFF. This chain links TRBV11-2 with TRBJ1-1; a weak D match, TRBD1 (6 bases). With the read ending 3 residues before the CDR3 end, the germline J gene is used to fill in that end. CDR1 is SGHAT and CDR2 is FQNNGV in the germline V gene. The CDR3 runs to 12 residues.

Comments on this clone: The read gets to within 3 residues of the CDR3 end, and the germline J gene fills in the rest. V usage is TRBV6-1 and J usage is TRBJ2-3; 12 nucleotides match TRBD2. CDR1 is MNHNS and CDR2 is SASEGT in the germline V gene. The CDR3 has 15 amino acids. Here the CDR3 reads CASSELAGGQETQYF. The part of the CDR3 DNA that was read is TGTGCCAGCAGTGAACTAGCGGGGGGGCAAGAGACG.

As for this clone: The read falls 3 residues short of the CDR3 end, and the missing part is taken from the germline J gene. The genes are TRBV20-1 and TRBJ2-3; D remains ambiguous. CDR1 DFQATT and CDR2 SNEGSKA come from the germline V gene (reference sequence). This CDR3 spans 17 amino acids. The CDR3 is CSASTPDSSYSNQPQYF. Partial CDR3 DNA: TGCAGTGCTAGTACCCCCGATAGCTCCTATAGCAATCAGCCG.

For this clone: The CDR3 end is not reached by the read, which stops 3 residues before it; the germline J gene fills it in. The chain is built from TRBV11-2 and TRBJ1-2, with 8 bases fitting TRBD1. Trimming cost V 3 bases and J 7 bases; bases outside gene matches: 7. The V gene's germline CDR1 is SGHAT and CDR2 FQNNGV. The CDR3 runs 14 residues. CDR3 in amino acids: CASSFGQGLSGYTF. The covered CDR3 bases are TGTGCCAGCAGCTTCGGACAGGGCCTCTCTGGC.

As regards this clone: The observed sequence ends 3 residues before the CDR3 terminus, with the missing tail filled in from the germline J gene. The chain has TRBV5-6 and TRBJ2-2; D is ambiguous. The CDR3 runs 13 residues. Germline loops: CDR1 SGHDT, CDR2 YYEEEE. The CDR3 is CASSPGFAEKLFF. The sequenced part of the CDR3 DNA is TGTGCCAGCAGCCCAGGATTCGCTGAAAAG.

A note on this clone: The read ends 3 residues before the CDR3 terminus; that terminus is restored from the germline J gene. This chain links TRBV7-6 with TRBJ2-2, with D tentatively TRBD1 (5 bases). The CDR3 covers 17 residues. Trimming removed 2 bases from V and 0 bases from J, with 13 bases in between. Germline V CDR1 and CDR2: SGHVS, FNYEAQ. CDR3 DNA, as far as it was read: TGTGCCAGCAGCTTAAGACCCGCAGGGACGAACACCGGGGAG. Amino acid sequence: CASSLRPAGTNTGE. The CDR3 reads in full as CASSLRPAGTNTGELFF.

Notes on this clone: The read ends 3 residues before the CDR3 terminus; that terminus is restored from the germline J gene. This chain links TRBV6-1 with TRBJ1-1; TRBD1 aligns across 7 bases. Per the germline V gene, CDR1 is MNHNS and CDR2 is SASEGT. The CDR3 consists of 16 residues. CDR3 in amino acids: CASSERINRGRETAFF. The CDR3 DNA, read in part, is TGTGCCAGCAGTGAACGTATTAACAGGGGTCGAGAGACA.

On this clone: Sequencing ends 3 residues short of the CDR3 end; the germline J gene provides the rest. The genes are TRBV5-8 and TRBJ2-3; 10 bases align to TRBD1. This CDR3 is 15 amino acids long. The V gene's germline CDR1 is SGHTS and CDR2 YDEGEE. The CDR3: CASSFGTGVEETQYF. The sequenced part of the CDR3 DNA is TGTGCCAGCAGCTTCGGGACAGGGGTAGAAGAGACG.

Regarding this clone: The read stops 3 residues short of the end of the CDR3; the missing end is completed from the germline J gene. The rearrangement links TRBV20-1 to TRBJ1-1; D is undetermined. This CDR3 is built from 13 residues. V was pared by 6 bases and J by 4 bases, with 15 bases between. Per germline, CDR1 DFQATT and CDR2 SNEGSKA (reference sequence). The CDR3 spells CSARPRALTEAFF. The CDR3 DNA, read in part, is TGCAGTGCCCGTCCGAGGGCCCTCACTGAA.

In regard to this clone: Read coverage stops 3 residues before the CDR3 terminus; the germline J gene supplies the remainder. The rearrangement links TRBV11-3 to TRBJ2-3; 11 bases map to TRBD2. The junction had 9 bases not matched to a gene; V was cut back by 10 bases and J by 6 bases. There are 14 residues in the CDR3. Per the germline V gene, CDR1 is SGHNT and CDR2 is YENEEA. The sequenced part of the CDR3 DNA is TGTGCCATCTGGTCTAGCGGGGGGATGGATACG. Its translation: CAIWSSGGMDT. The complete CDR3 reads CAIWSSGGMDTQYF.

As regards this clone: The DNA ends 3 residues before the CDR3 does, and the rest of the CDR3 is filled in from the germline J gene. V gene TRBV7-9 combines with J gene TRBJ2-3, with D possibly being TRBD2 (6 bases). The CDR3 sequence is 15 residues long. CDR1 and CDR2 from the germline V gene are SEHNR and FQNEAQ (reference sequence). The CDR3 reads CASSFGGSPNQPQYF. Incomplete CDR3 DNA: TGTGCCAGCAGCTTCGGGGGAAGTCCCAATCAGCCG.

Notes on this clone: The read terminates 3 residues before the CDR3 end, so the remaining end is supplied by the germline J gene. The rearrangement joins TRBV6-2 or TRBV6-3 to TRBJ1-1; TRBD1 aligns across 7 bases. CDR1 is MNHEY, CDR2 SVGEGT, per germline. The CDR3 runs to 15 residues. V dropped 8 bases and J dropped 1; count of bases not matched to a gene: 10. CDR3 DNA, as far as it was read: TGTGCCAGCCGCCCATTTCAGGGGGAGAACACTGAA. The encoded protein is CASRPFQGENTE. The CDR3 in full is CASRPFQGENTEAFF.

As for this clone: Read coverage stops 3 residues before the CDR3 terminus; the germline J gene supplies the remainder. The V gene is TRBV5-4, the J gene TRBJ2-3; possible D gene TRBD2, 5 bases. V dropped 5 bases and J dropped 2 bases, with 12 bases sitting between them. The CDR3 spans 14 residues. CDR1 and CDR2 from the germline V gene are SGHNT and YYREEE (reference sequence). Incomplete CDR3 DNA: TGTGCCAGCAGAGACTACCAAATCACAGATACG. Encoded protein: CASRDYQITDT. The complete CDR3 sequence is CASRDYQITDTQYF. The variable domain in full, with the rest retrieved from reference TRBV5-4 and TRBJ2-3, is ETGVTQSPTHLIKTRGQQVTLRCSSQSGHNTVSWYQQALGQGPQFIFQYYREEENGRGNFPPRFSGLQFPNYSSELNVNALELDDSALYLCASRDYQITDTQYFGPGTRLTVL.